The 26 T cell receptor beta chains below all came from one sample that was sequenced in a study of cytomegalovirus exposure and HLA in healthy donors. Researchers ran the PCR with 60 Vbeta and 13 Jbeta primers. Clones were sequenced by immunoSEQ multiplex PCR, and TCRdb holds only the in-frame ones, with some missing. Of fewer than 200,000 clones in the sample, roughly 12% were seen once. The sample comprised PBMCs. The receptors shown here come from a man aged 50 or older in good health and CMV-seropositive.

In this sample, this clone turned up a few times. The gene calls are TRBV7-9 and TRBJ1-1; D is undetermined. V was cut by 1 base and J by 1 base, with 13 bases left in between. Germline assignment: CDR1 SEHNR and CDR2 FQNEAQ (reference sequence). The CDR3 extends over 16 amino acids. The CDR3 bases are TGTGCCAGCAGCTTAGGTTCCAGACACCCGAACACTGAAGCTTTCTTT. It specifies CASSLGSRHPNTEAFF.

This chain connects TRBV5-1 to TRBJ2-7; 10 bases agree with TRBD1. Germline CDR1 reads SGHRS; CDR2 reads YFSETQ. The CDR3 loop spans 13 amino acids. Trimming at V came to 4 bases and at J to 6 bases, leaving 4 bases not matched to a gene. The CDR3 coding sequence is TGCGCCAGCAGCGCGGGACAGGGGCTCGAGCAGTACTTC. Amino acid sequence: CASSAGQGLEQYF.

The rearrangement links TRBV11-2 to TRBJ1-2, with D perhaps TRBD1 (5 bases). V shed 0 bases and J shed 4 bases, with 12 bases lying between them. Germline V lookup: CDR1 SGHAT, CDR2 FQNNGV. This CDR3 contains 15 residues. CDR3 region: CASSLEGVRGYGYTF. CDR3 sequence (DNA): TGTGCCAGCAGCTTAGAAGGGGTACGAGGCTATGGCTACACCTTC.

The chain is built from TRBV18 and TRBJ2-4, with D perhaps TRBD1 (5 bases). The CDR3 consists of 14 residues. Germline V gene sequence: CDR1 KGHSH, CDR2 LQKENI. V lost 0 bases and J lost 5, with 8 bases in between. CDR3 bases: TGTGCCAGCTCACCACCGTCAGGGCAAAACATTCAGTACTTC. As protein: CASSPPSGQNIQYF.

This clone was observed a handful of times. The chain couples TRBV7-2 to TRBJ1-1, with D possibly matching TRBD1 (6 bases). V was pared by 3 bases and J by 1 base, with 12 bases between. Germline V CDR1 and CDR2: SGHTA, FQGNSA. CDR3 length equals 15 residues. The CDR3 sequence: CASSLSRGANTEAFF. The CDR3 DNA reads as TGTGCCAGCAGCTTGAGCAGGGGAGCGAACACTGAAGCTTTCTTT.

The chain recombines TRBV7-9 with TRBJ1-5; D possibly corresponds to TRBD1 (5 bases). Germline lookup yields CDR1 SEHNR and CDR2 FQNEAQ (reference sequence). The CDR3 length is 13 residues. The V gene lost 5 bases and the J gene lost 6 bases, with 11 bases spanning the gap. CDR3 in amino acids: CASSPPDTQPQHF. The CDR3 bases are TGTGCCAGCAGCCCCCCGGACACTCAGCCCCAGCATTTT.

The chain recombines TRBV4-1 with TRBJ1-1; TRBD1 aligns across 7 bases. This CDR3 is built from 16 residues. Germline CDR1 MGHRA, CDR2 YSYEKL. V lost 2 bases to trimming and J lost 1 base; unmatched junction nucleotides: 7. In DNA, the CDR3 is TGCGCCAGCAGCCAAATGGCAGGGGGTGCGAACACTGAAGCTTTCTTT. Residues: CASSQMAGGANTEAFF.

This clone was seen a handful of times. V usage is TRBV5-6 and J usage is TRBJ1-3; the match to TRBD1 covers 9 bases. There are 14 residues in the CDR3. Unmatched junction bases numbered 3, after V lost 4 bases and J lost 4 bases. Germline CDR1 is SGHDT and CDR2 is YYEEEE. CDR3 nucleotide sequence: TGTGCCAGCAGCCGGACAGGGGCAGGAAACACCATATATTTT. This sequence encodes CASSRTGAGNTIYF.

This clone turned up a few times. The chain carries TRBV4-2 and TRBJ2-3; 7 positions match TRBD2. The V gene end was trimmed by 0 bases and the J gene end by 2 bases; junction bases not matched to a gene: 8. The CDR3 loop spans 17 amino acids. The germline V gene encodes CDR1 LGHNA and CDR2 YNFKEQ. CDR3 DNA sequence: TGTGCCAGCAGCCAAGATCCCCAGCGGGGTTCCACAGATACGCAGTATTTT. It specifies CASSQDPQRGSTDTQYF.

A few counts support this clone. This chain connects TRBV11-2 to TRBJ2-4, with D hard to call. CDR3 length: 15 residues. Trimming stripped 1 base from V and 6 bases from J, with 13 bases between. CDR1 is SGHAT, CDR2 FQNNGV, per germline. The CDR3 coding sequence is TGTGCCAGCAGCTTAGGGTTGGGCAGACCAAACATTCAGTACTTC. It translates to CASSLGLGRPNIQYF.

The chain employs TRBV9 and TRBJ1-1; maybe TRBD1 (5 bases). The CDR3 totals 14 residues. CDR1 SGDLS and CDR2 YYNGEE come from the germline V gene. The V end lost 0 bases, the J end lost 3 bases, and 9 bases lay between the germline ends. CDR3 sequence reads: CASSVGRGHTEAFF. The CDR3 nucleotides are TGTGCCAGCAGCGTAGGGCGGGGCCACACTGAAGCTTTCTTT. Together with reference TRBV9 and TRBJ1-1, the CDR3 gives the full variable domain: DSGVTQTPKHLITATGQRVTLRCSPRSGDLSVYWYQQSLDQGLQFLIQYYNGEERAKGNILERFSAQQFPDLHSELNLSSLELGDSALYFCASSVGRGHTEAFFGQGTRLTVV.

The CDR3 sequence is CASSVVVQGGELFF. Written as DNA, the CDR3 is TGTGCCAGCAGCGTAGTAGTCCAGGGCGGGGAGCTGTTTTTT. This rearrangement joins TRBV9 to TRBJ2-2, with D maybe TRBD1 (5 bases). Germline values: CDR1 SGDLS, CDR2 YYNGEE. The CDR3 covers 14 residues. V lost 0 bases and J lost 7, with 10 bases in between. Looking up the rest from reference TRBV9 and TRBJ2-2 gives the full variable domain: DSGVTQTPKHLITATGQRVTLRCSPRSGDLSVYWYQQSLDQGLQFLIQYYNGEERAKGNILERFSAQQFPDLHSELNLSSLELGDSALYFCASSVVVQGGELFFGEGSRLTVL.

The table lists this clone with a few counts. The chain carries TRBV5-3 and TRBJ2-7; no reliable D call. TRBV5-3 carries the ORF label, with uncertain function. The V end lost 3 bases, the J end lost 1 base, and 2 bases lay between the germline ends. This CDR3 spans 11 amino acids. CDR3 nucleotides: TGTGCCAGAAGCTCTTCCTACGAGCAGTACTTC. Protein sequence: CARSSSYEQYF.

This clone occurred a few times. The J gene is TRBJ2-1, the V gene TRBV11-1; the match to TRBD1 covers 7 bases. The CDR3 consists of 15 residues. V shed 1 base, J shed 5 bases, and the junction held 5 bases outside the gene matches. CDR1 and CDR2 (germline): SGHAT, FQDESV (reference sequence). The CDR3 is CASSLVEDRNNEQFF. The CDR3, as DNA: TGTGCCAGCAGCTTAGTTGAGGACAGGAACAATGAGCAGTTCTTC. Together with reference TRBV11-1 and TRBJ2-1, the CDR3 gives the full variable domain: EAEVAQSPRYKITEKSQAVAFWCDPISGHATLYWYRQILGQGPELLVQFQDESVVDDSQLPKDRFSAERLKGVDSTLKIQPAELGDSAMYLCASSLVEDRNNEQFFGPGTRLTVL.

The chain joins TRBV11-3 to TRBJ2-2; D might be TRBD1 (6 bases). CDR1 is SGHNT and CDR2 is YENEEA in the germline V gene. The ends were cut back, 1 base at V and 9 bases at J, with 12 bases in the middle. The CDR3 totals 14 residues. In nucleotides, the CDR3 is TGTGCCAGCAGCTTAGGTCAACAGGGTTGGGAGCTGTTTTTT. Translation gives CASSLGQQGWELFF.

The chain joins TRBV15 to TRBJ2-3; D call uncertain. CDR3 length equals 12 residues. Germline CDR1 reads LNHNV; CDR2 reads YYDKDF (reference sequence). V lost 4 bases and J lost 5, with 7 bases in between. CDR3 sequence reads: CATSTVVDTQYF. CDR3 nucleotides: TGTGCCACCAGCACTGTAGTAGATACGCAGTATTTT.

As DNA, the CDR3 is TGTGCCACCAGCAGAGATCGGGGGGGGCCCTACAATGAGCAGTTCTTC. Amino acid sequence: CATSRDRGGPYNEQFF. The V gene is TRBV15, the J gene TRBJ2-1; the match to TRBD2 covers 8 bases. The CDR3 has 16 amino acids. The germline gives CDR1 LNHNV, CDR2 YYDKDF (reference sequence). Losses at the gene ends were 0 bases for V and 2 bases for J; bases not matched to a gene: 3.

This clone was counted between two and nine times. This chain connects TRBV6-6 to TRBJ1-1; no reliable D call. Germline lookup yields CDR1 MNHNY and CDR2 SVGAGI (reference sequence). V lost 6 bases and J lost 7, with 12 bases in between. The CDR3 is made up of 12 amino acids. As DNA, the CDR3 is TGTGCCAGCAGCCTTTCGATCGGTGAAGCTTTCTTT. It specifies CASSLSIGEAFF.

The chain recombines TRBV19 with TRBJ1-1; possible D gene TRBD1, 6 bases. The CDR3 is 14 amino acids. CDR1 is LNHDA and CDR2 is SQIVND in the germline V gene (reference sequence). With 5 bases removed from V and 0 bases from J, the gap between germline ends came to 10 bases. In DNA form, the CDR3 reads TGTGCCAGTAGTCACGGACAGATGAACACTGAAGCTTTCTTT. Its protein product is CASSHGQMNTEAFF.

The chain couples TRBV5-1 to TRBJ2-5; 8 positions match TRBD2. Germline V gene sequence: CDR1 SGHRS, CDR2 YFSETQ. V shed 4 bases and J 6 bases; nucleotides not matched to a gene: 8. There are 14 residues in the CDR3. The CDR3 protein is CASSPGTSFKTQYF. The CDR3 nucleotides are TGCGCCAGCAGCCCAGGGACTAGTTTTAAGACCCAGTACTTC.

This clone has only a few counts. The chain employs TRBV5-8 and TRBJ1-1; the D gene is possibly TRBD1 (5 bases). Per germline, CDR1 SGHTS and CDR2 YDEGEE. V gave up 2 bases and J gave up 6 bases, with 14 bases separating them. This CDR3 is 14 amino acids long. CDR3 loop: CASSFTNRKAEAFF. The CDR3 DNA is TGTGCCAGCAGCTTCACTAACAGGAAGGCTGAAGCTTTCTTT.

The V and J genes are TRBV11-1 and TRBJ2-5; maybe TRBD2 (5 bases). Germline CDR1 SGHAT, CDR2 FQDESV (reference sequence). This CDR3 comprises 16 residues. Trimming took 4 bases from V and 2 from J, leaving 17 bases between them. CDR3: CASSYRVSREQETQYF. In DNA form, the CDR3 reads TGTGCCAGCAGCTATAGGGTATCGAGGGAGCAAGAGACCCAGTACTTC.

This clone was picked up a small number of times. The chain couples TRBV21-1 to TRBJ1-2; no DNA check was done on the table's D call, TRBD1. TRBV21-1 is an annotated pseudogene. The CDR3 is made up of 15 amino acids. The CDR3 loop is CASRRNRESNYGYTF. The CDR3 DNA follows: TGTGCCAGCAGAAGAAACAGGGAATCTAACTATGGCTACACCTTC.

In its sample, this clone was seen a few times. The J gene is TRBJ2-3, the V gene TRBV5-4; 11 bases are a match to TRBD1. The CDR3 sequence is 17 residues long. V was pared by 0 bases and J by 5 bases, with 8 bases of the junction left unmatched. Germline lookup yields CDR1 SGHNT and CDR2 YYREEE (reference sequence). This CDR3 is CASSLGGQGASGDTQYF. CDR3 sequence (DNA): TGTGCCAGCAGCTTGGGAGGACAGGGGGCGTCAGGAGATACGCAGTATTTT.

This clone was observed a handful of times. The V and J genes are TRBV10-3 and TRBJ1-5, with a weak D call TRBD1 (6 bases). Germline CDR1 and CDR2: ENHRY and SYGVKD. This CDR3 comprises 16 residues. Trimming removed 2 bases at V and 6 bases at J, with 17 bases between. CDR3 DNA sequence: TGTGCCATCAGTGAGGCGATAGGGACATCGGGTCAGCCCCAGCATTTT. Its protein is CAISEAIGTSGQPQHF.

This chain links TRBV4-3 with TRBJ2-5; TRBD2 agrees at 16 bases. With V trimmed by 4 bases and J by 4 bases, 9 bases remained unmatched. This CDR3 is built from 18 residues. Per germline, CDR1 LGHNA and CDR2 YSLEER. The CDR3 loop reads CASSPGTSGGAVGETQYF. For the CDR3, the DNA is TGCGCCAGCAGCCCCGGGACTAGCGGGGGGGCGGTCGGAGAGACCCAGTACTTC.